The clone carrying this TCR beta chain was seen repeatedly, ten times or more. Its antigen is unidentified. No progression to ophthalmopathy during 18 months of follow-up defined stable disease. PBMCs were obtained from 9 to 10 ml fresh peripheral blood. Regions amplified from RNA transcripts were the TCR beta CDR3 regions. With the HTBI primer set, the TCR CDR3 went through a first round of RT-PCR. TCRdb recomputed calls from the multiplex PCR reads with MiXCR, one row per CDR3 protein. The data contain roughly 110,000 distinct CDR3 sequences, 15% to 20% of them singletons. V was pared by 1 base and J by 0 bases, with 6 bases between. CDR1 SEHNR and CDR2 FQNEAQ come from the germline V gene (reference sequence). CDR3 length: 14 residues. The sample belongs to a study of T cells in Graves' hyperthyroidism and ophthalmopathy. Across the whole study: Before treatment of any kind, peripheral blood was taken at initial diagnosis. Broader study findings: Clonotypes that were expanded in thyroid above 0.001 mostly appeared in blood too.

The TCR originated in a woman in her forties or fifties with Graves' hyperthyroidism. The genes are TRBV7-9 and TRBJ1-2, with unresolved D. The sample comprised blood. CDR3 protein: CASSLGGANYGYTF. CDR3 in DNA: TGTGCCAGCAGCTTAGGAGGAGCTAACTATGGCTACACCTTC. The full variable domain, in which reference TRBV7-9 and TRBJ1-2 provide the parts outside the CDR3, is DTGVSQNPRHKITKRGQNVTFRCDPISEHNRLYWYRQTLGQGPEFLTYFQNEAQLEKSRLLSDRFSAERPKGSFSTLEIQRTEQGDSAMYLCASSLGGANYGYTFGSGTRLTVV.